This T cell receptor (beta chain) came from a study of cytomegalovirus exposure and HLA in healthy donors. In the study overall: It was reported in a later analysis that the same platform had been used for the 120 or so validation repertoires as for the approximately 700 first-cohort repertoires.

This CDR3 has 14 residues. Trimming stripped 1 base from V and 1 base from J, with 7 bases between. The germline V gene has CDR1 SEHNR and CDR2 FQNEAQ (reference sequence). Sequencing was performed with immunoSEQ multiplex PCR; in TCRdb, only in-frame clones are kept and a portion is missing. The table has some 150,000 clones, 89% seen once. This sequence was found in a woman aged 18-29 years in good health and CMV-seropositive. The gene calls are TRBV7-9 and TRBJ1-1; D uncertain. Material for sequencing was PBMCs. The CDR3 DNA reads TGTGCCAGCAGCTTAGACAGTAAGAACACTGAAGCTTTCTTT. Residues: CASSLDSKNTEAFF. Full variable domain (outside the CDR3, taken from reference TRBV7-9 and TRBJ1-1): DTGVSQNPRHKITKRGQNVTFRCDPISEHNRLYWYRQTLGQGPEFLTYFQNEAQLEKSRLLSDRFSAERPKGSFSTLEIQRTEQGDSAMYLCASSLDSKNTEAFFGQGTRLTVV.